This TCR beta chain was obtained from a study of blood T cell repertoires in COVID-19. Only in-frame clones appear in the TCRdb table, and some are missing; sequencing was by immunoSEQ multiplex PCR. The sample lists tens of thousands of clones; about 81% were seen once. This clone is deemed medium-sized. Source material: peripheral blood. The sequence came from a human donor in a cohort sampled during active COVID-19.

CDR3 region: CASSPWGVKAFF. The CDR3 bases are TGTGCCAGCAGTCCGTGGGGGGTCAAAGCTTTCTTT. The chain uses TRBV12-3 or TRBV12-4 and TRBJ1-1; D is perhaps TRBD1 (5 bases). V lost 5 bases to trimming and J lost 9 bases, with 13 bases between them. There are 12 residues in the CDR3.